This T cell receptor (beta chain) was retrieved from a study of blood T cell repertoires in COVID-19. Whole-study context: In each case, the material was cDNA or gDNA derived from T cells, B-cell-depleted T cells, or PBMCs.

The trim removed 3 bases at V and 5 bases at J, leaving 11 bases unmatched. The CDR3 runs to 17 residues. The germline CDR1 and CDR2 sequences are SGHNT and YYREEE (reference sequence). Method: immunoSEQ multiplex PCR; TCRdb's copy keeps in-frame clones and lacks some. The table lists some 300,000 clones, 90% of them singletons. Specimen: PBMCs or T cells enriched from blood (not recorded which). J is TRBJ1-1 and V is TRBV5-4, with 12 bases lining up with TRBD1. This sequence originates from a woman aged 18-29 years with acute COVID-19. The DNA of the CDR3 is TGTGCCAGCAGCTCTCCGGGACAGGGGGCAATATGGACTGAAGCTTTCTTT. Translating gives CASSSPGQGAIWTEAFF.